What follows describes a single T cell receptor (beta chain). Its target is unknown. These data originate in a study of shared clonotypes between healthy human individuals. Study results and caveats: Donor scarcity curtailed the genetic and exposure-history diversity represented herein.

This CDR3 has 15 amino acids. The germline CDR1 and CDR2 sequences are SGHRS and YFSETQ. The V segment lost 4 bases and the J segment 4 bases; nucleotides outside the gene matches: 8. Produced via immunoSEQ multiplex PCR; TCRdb's table is partial and in-frame only. The sample consists of 550,000 to 800,000 clones, 90% of them appearing once. This chain connects TRBV5-1 to TRBJ2-7; TRBD2 agrees at 10 bases. The TCR was taken from a man younger than 35 in good health. Some clones in this sample may be carry-over from other donors' samples. Sequencing used memory CD8+ T cells from PBMCs. Subset here: CD45RO+ cells pooled with CCR7-negative TemRA cells. DNA for the CDR3: TGCGCCAGCAGCCCTGGACTAGCGGACCGATACGAGCAGTACTTC. Translating gives CASSPGLADRYEQYF.